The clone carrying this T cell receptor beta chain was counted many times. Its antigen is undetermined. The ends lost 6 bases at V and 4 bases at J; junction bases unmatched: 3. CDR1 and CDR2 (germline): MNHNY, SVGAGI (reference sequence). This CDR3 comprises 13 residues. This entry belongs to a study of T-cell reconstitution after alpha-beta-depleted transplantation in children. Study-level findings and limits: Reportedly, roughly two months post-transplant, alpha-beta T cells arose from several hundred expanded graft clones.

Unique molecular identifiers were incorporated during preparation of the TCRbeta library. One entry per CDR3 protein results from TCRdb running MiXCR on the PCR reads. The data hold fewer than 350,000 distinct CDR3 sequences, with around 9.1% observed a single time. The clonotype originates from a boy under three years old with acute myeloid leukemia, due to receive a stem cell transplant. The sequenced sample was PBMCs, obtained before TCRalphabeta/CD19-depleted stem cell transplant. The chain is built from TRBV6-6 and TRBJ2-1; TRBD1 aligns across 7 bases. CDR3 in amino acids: CASSKGQYNEQFF. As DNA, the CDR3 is TGTGCCAGCAGCAAGGGACAGTACAATGAGCAGTTCTTC.